These 2 T cell receptor beta chains share one sample of origin, sequenced in a study of OX40 agonist ivuxolimab in advanced cancers. TCRdb's table, derived via immunoSEQ multiplex PCR, lists solely in-frame clones and lacks some. Here the sample spans some 80,000 clones, 94% being singletons. The source material was CD4+ or CD8+ T cells sorted from blood, sampled in a trial of the OX40 agonist ivuxolimab. These receptors were collected from an adult with an advanced solid tumor such as melanoma, head and neck, liver or kidney cancer.

This rearrangement joins TRBV4-3 to TRBJ2-7, with 9 bases aligning to TRBD1. Losses at the gene ends were 4 bases for V and 3 bases for J; bases not matched to a gene: 4. The germline CDR1 and CDR2 sequences are LGHNA and YSLEER. This CDR3 has 14 residues. The CDR3 sequence: CASSPGQGYYEQYF. The CDR3 DNA follows: TGCGCCAGCAGCCCGGGACAGGGCTACTACGAGCAGTACTTC.

The chain couples TRBV28 to TRBJ1-4, with D perhaps TRBD1 (6 bases). The CDR3 totals 15 residues. Germline lookup yields CDR1 MDHEN and CDR2 SYDVKM. V lost 5 bases and J 8 bases, leaving 18 bases between the germline ends. The CDR3 sequence is CASSDGGAAGEKLFF. The CDR3, as DNA: TGTGCCAGCAGTGACGGGGGGGCAGCAGGGGAAAAACTGTTTTTT.